The 29 T cell receptor beta chains in this list originate from one sample, sequenced in a study of OX40 agonist ivuxolimab in advanced cancers. Data came from immunoSEQ multiplex PCR; TCRdb stores just in-frame clones and leaves some out. Of 65,000 to 90,000 clones detected, over 75% appear once; the ten largest clones hold more than 0.5%. Sequences were derived from CD4+ or CD8+ T cells sorted from blood, sampled in a trial of the OX40 agonist ivuxolimab. The receptors come from an adult with an advanced solid tumor such as melanoma, head and neck, liver or kidney cancer.

The genes are TRBV28 and TRBJ2-7, with D possibly matching TRBD1 (7 bases). Germline assignment: CDR1 MDHEN and CDR2 SYDVKM. Trimming shortened V by 6 bases and J by 4 bases, and 19 bases separated the two germline ends. The CDR3 contains 15 residues. The CDR3 region is CASRTPEGARYEQYF. The DNA for the CDR3 is TGTGCCAGCAGGACCCCGGAGGGGGCGCGGTACGAGCAGTACTTC.

The chain employs TRBV2 and TRBJ1-5, with D maybe TRBD1 (5 bases). The CDR3 runs 12 residues. The germline V gene encodes CDR1 SNHLY and CDR2 FYNNEI. Trimming removed 1 base from V and 15 bases from J, with 13 bases in between. CDR3 protein: CASSEEGQAWHF. The CDR3 nucleotides read TGTGCCAGCAGTGAAGAGGGGCAGGCCTGGCATTTT.

Only one count was recorded for this clone. The chain employs TRBV21-1 and TRBJ2-3; the DNA was not compared with TRBD2, the D call given in the table. TRBV21-1 is a listed pseudogene. CDR3 length equals 13 residues. This CDR3 reads CASSNRGSDTQYF. The CDR3 nucleotides are TGTGCCAGCAGCAACCGCGGGAGTGATACGCAGTATTTT.

To note about this clone: Other DNA variants within this sample encode the same CDR3. V usage is TRBV30 and J usage is TRBJ1-5; D is unclear. CDR3 length equals 13 residues. Per the germline V gene, CDR1 is GTSNPN and CDR2 is SVGIG (reference sequence). Trimming removed 0 bases at V and 4 bases at J, with 7 bases between. The CDR3 loop is CAWSVRSNQPQHF. As DNA, the CDR3 is TGTGCCTGGAGTGTACGATCAAATCAGCCCCAGCATTTT.

This clone was detected a few times. The chain has TRBV10-3 and TRBJ1-2, with 9 positions matching TRBD1. With V trimmed by 5 bases and J by 6 bases, 10 bases remained unmatched. Per germline, CDR1 ENHRY and CDR2 SYGVKD. The CDR3 is made up of 15 amino acids. The CDR3 nucleotides read TGTGCCATCAGTCTACAACAGACAGGGGGTGATGGCTACACCTTC. This codes for CAISLQQTGGDGYTF.

This chain connects TRBV2 to TRBJ2-2, with D perhaps matching TRBD1 (6 bases). Germline values: CDR1 SNHLY, CDR2 FYNNEI. The CDR3 extends over 14 amino acids. Trimming removed 8 bases at V and 2 bases at J, with 12 bases between. The CDR3 coding sequence is TGTGCCAGCTGTCCCGGGACAAACACCGGGGAGCTGTTTTTT. This gives the protein CASCPGTNTGELFF.

This clone was observed a single time. V and J are TRBV5-4 and TRBJ1-2; D gene uncertain. The V end lost 3 bases, the J end lost 2 bases, and 8 bases lay between the germline ends. CDR3 length: 13 amino acids. CDR1 SGHNT and CDR2 YYREEE come from the germline V gene (reference sequence). The CDR3 sequence is CASSSDGNYGYTF. The DNA for the CDR3 is TGTGCCAGCAGCTCTGACGGAAACTATGGCTACACCTTC.

The chain has TRBV15 and TRBJ2-5, with D possibly TRBD2 on 6 matching bases. Per the germline V gene, CDR1 is LNHNV and CDR2 is YYDKDF (reference sequence). The CDR3 spans 15 residues. Trimming took off 6 bases at V and 10 bases at J, with 24 bases between the two ends. CDR3 DNA sequence: TGTGCCACCAGTTCTACCGGGACGTCGGTCGGGGGCCAGTACTTC. As protein: CATSSTGTSVGGQYF.

V usage is TRBV28 and J usage is TRBJ1-4; the D gene is possibly TRBD1 (5 bases). V lost 1 base and J 6 bases, leaving 18 bases between the germline ends. This CDR3 is 17 amino acids long. From germline, CDR1 is MDHEN and CDR2 SYDVKM. The CDR3 region has the DNA TGTGCCAGCAGTTTATCCCTTTCGGTGGGGGGATATGAAAAACTGTTTTTT. Its protein is CASSLSLSVGGYEKLFF.

V is TRBV21-1 and J is TRBJ1-5. TRBV21-1 is a pseudogene segment. The CDR3 is made up of 16 amino acids. The CDR3, as DNA: TGTGCCAGCAGCCCCGGGGGCCGAGGGGGGAATCAGCCCCAGCATTTT. Translated: CASSPGGRGGNQPQHF.

This clone has a single count. The V and J genes are TRBV5-1 and TRBJ1-1; D is ambiguous. The germline V gene encodes CDR1 SGHRS and CDR2 YFSETQ. V gave up 0 bases and J gave up 0 bases, with 12 bases separating them. CDR3 length: 16 amino acids. DNA for the CDR3: TGCGCCAGCAGCTTGGCCTCAGGTAATTTGAACACTGAAGCTTTCTTT. This translates into CASSLASGNLNTEAFF.

The chain is built from TRBV7-6 and TRBJ1-1; possibly TRBD1 for D (6 bases). The CDR3 runs to 13 residues. V dropped 5 bases and J dropped 5 bases, with 12 bases sitting between them. Per germline, CDR1 SGHVS and CDR2 FNYEAQ. This CDR3 reads CASSRGGWTEAFF. CDR3 nucleotides: TGTGCCAGCAGCCGAGGGGGTTGGACTGAAGCTTTCTTT.

V and J are TRBV6-5 and TRBJ1-1; the D is unclear. Per germline, CDR1 MNHEY and CDR2 SVGAGI. CDR3 length: 16 residues. Trimming removed 0 bases at V and 2 bases at J, with 13 bases between. CDR3 nucleotide sequence: TGTGCCAGCAGTTACTCGACGGGAAGGTATAACACTGAAGCTTTCTTT. Amino acid sequence: CASSYSTGRYNTEAFF.

The chain is built from TRBV6-1 and TRBJ2-1; 8 bases fit TRBD2. The germline V gene encodes CDR1 MNHNS and CDR2 SASEGT. The ends lost 2 bases at V and 8 bases at J; junction bases unmatched: 11. CDR3 length: 16 residues. In DNA, the CDR3 is TGTGCCAGCAGTGAAAGGGGGACTAGGGGCTGGGATGAGCAGTTCTTC. Translation gives CASSERGTRGWDEQFF.

The chain combines TRBV9 with TRBJ2-5; 14 bases fit TRBD2. There are 17 residues in the CDR3. V shed 0 bases and J 4 bases; nucleotides not matched to a gene: 5. Germline lookup yields CDR1 SGDLS and CDR2 YYNGEE. CDR3 sequence (DNA): TGTGCCAGCAGCGTAGGACTAGCGGGGGGGAACGCAGAGACCCAGTACTTC. Its protein is CASSVGLAGGNAETQYF.

This chain joins TRBV4-2 and TRBJ2-4; the match to TRBD2 covers 8 bases. V dropped 8 bases and J dropped 0; count of bases not matched to a gene: 3. Germline CDR1 and CDR2: LGHNA and YNFKEQ. CDR3 length equals 14 residues. As DNA, the CDR3 is TGTGCCAGCGGTAGCGGGGTAGCCAAAAACATTCAGTACTTC. Amino acid sequence: CASGSGVAKNIQYF.

The V call is TRBV28, the J call TRBJ2-2; unclear D gene. CDR3 size: 11 residues. Per germline, CDR1 MDHEN and CDR2 SYDVKM. V was trimmed by 1 base and J by 7 bases, leaving 1 base between them. The CDR3 reads CASSLYGELFF. In DNA form, the CDR3 reads TGTGCCAGCAGTTTATACGGGGAGCTGTTTTTT.

The chain joins TRBV7-8 to TRBJ1-2, with D perhaps matching TRBD1 (5 bases). Deletions cut 1 base from V and 3 bases from J, with 9 bases between. Looked up from germline, CDR1 is SGHVS and CDR2 is FQNEAQ. The CDR3 has 14 residues. CDR3 loop: CASSLGRDDYGYTF. The CDR3 DNA reads TGTGCCAGCAGCTTAGGCAGGGACGACTATGGCTACACCTTC.

The chain couples TRBV15 to TRBJ2-1; D unresolved. Germline CDR1 LNHNV, CDR2 YYDKDF (reference sequence). The V gene lost 0 bases and the J gene lost 8 bases, with 8 bases spanning the gap. The length of the CDR3 is 13 residues. CDR3 in DNA: TGTGCCACCAGCAGAGATTTCCAGTATGAGCAGTTCTTC. Translated, it gives CATSRDFQYEQFF.

The gene calls are TRBV5-1 and TRBJ1-2; no reliable D call. Looked up from germline, CDR1 is SGHRS and CDR2 is YFSETQ. This CDR3 contains 15 residues. Trimming took off 0 bases at V and 7 bases at J, with 16 bases between the two ends. Written as DNA, the CDR3 is TGCGCCAGCAGCTTGGAAGCGGGAGTTCGTGGTGGCTACACCTTC. It translates to CASSLEAGVRGGYTF.

This clone came up a few times. The CDR3, as DNA: TGTGCCAGCAGCTCGGGACAGGGAGGCACAGATACGCAGTATTTT. This gives the protein CASSSGQGGTDTQYF. The V call is TRBV11-2, the J call TRBJ2-3; 9 bases fit TRBD1. With 4 bases clipped from V and 1 base from J, the junction kept 3 bases outside the gene matches. Germline CDR1 and CDR2: SGHAT and FQNNGV. CDR3 length: 15 amino acids.

This clone was found once. V usage is TRBV6-5 and J usage is TRBJ2-7, with 9 bases identical to TRBD1. This CDR3 has 14 residues. J was trimmed by 3 bases and V by 6 bases; bases with no gene match: 6. CDR1 is MNHEY and CDR2 is SVGAGI in the germline V gene. The chain's CDR3 is CASRGGQGFYEQYF. The CDR3 DNA reads as TGTGCCAGCAGGGGGGGACAGGGCTTCTACGAGCAGTACTTC.

This chain uses TRBV6-5 with TRBJ2-7; TRBD1 is a possible D gene (6 bases). The V gene lost 5 bases and the J gene lost 6 bases, with 14 bases spanning the gap. The CDR3 loop spans 13 amino acids. Germline V gene sequence: CDR1 MNHEY, CDR2 SVGAGI. CDR3 protein: CASSTRWDTEQYF. CDR3 coding DNA: TGTGCCAGCAGTACTCGTTGGGACACCGAGCAGTACTTC.

The rearrangement joins TRBV9 to TRBJ1-5; no clear D. V was pared by 0 bases and J by 3 bases, with 10 bases between. The CDR3 covers 15 residues. Germline lookup yields CDR1 SGDLS and CDR2 YYNGEE. In DNA, the CDR3 is TGTGCCAGCAGCGTAGGAGGACTAAACAATCAGCCCCAGCATTTT. It yields the protein CASSVGGLNNQPQHF.

This chain joins TRBV19 and TRBJ2-2; TRBD2 is a possible D gene (7 bases). Trimming shortened V by 4 bases and J by 4 bases, and 13 bases separated the two germline ends. This CDR3 has 15 residues. Germline loops: CDR1 LNHDA, CDR2 SQIVND (reference sequence). The CDR3 loop reads CASSTRGRGTGELFF. CDR3 in DNA: TGTGCCAGTAGTACGCGGGGGCGCGGCACCGGGGAGCTGTTTTTT.

The J gene is TRBJ2-3, the V gene TRBV19, with 7 bases matching TRBD2. The CDR3 runs to 15 residues. Per the germline V gene, CDR1 is LNHDA and CDR2 is SQIVND (reference sequence). After removal of 2 bases from V and 1 base from J, the junction contained 3 bases not matched to a gene. CDR3 nucleotides: TGTGCCAGTAGTATAATCACTAGCGGCACAGATACGCAGTATTTT. It translates to CASSIITSGTDTQYF.

The J gene is TRBJ2-3, the V gene TRBV18, with D tentatively TRBD2 (5 bases). Trimming pared 6 bases from V and 3 bases from J, leaving 19 bases between. The CDR3 spans 16 residues. Germline V gives CDR1 KGHSH, CDR2 LQKENI. CDR3 DNA sequence: TGTGCCAGCTCCCGGATAGCGTCTCTAATAACAGATACGCAGTATTTT. Its protein is CASSRIASLITDTQYF.

The chain combines TRBV18 with TRBJ1-5, with 8 bases identical to TRBD1. The germline V gene encodes CDR1 KGHSH and CDR2 LQKENI. The CDR3 runs 15 residues. J lost 4 bases, V lost 3 bases, and 5 bases had no gene match. The CDR3 protein is CASSPDRGWNQPQHF. CDR3 nucleotide sequence: TGTGCCAGCTCACCTGACAGGGGCTGGAATCAGCCCCAGCATTTT.

The J gene is TRBJ1-6, the V gene TRBV4-3; unclear D gene. Germline CDR1 is LGHNA and CDR2 is YSLEER. CDR3 length: 13 residues. V was shortened by 0 bases and J by 7 bases, with 4 bases between the two germline ends. CDR3: CASSQEKNSPLHF. DNA for the CDR3: TGCGCCAGCAGCCAAGAGAAGAATTCACCCCTCCACTTT.